This T cell receptor (beta chain) was identified in a study of T cell responses to AZD1222 COVID-19 vaccine. Study overall: Second doses were pooled across both intervals (about 4 or about 12 weeks).

Per the germline V gene, CDR1 is LGHDT and CDR2 is YNNKEL (reference sequence). CDR3 length: 12 amino acids. Trimming shortened V by 4 bases and J by 4 bases, and 5 bases separated the two germline ends. A word on this clone: Its matching antigen is unknown.

Study-level results: Distributed over spike, vaccine-associated CD4 TCRs predominated at 160-218 and 743-854. The donor group comprised mostly white British people and more females; the analysis possibly underestimated clonal diversity. Scientists sampled the repertoires only once the peak T cell response had passed.

Only in-frame clones appear in the TCRdb table, and some are missing; sequencing was by immunoSEQ multiplex PCR. This sample has more than 95,000 clones, with roughly 90% found just once. This rearrangement joins TRBV3-1 (or the pseudogene TRBV3-2) to TRBJ2-1; D gene uncertain. The sequence was collected from an adult in good health. Here the sequenced sample was peripheral blood, taken on day 0 of AZD1222 vaccination. CDR3 sequence (DNA): TGTGCCAGCAGCCTAACGTACAATGAGCAGTTCTTC. This codes for CASSLTYNEQFF.